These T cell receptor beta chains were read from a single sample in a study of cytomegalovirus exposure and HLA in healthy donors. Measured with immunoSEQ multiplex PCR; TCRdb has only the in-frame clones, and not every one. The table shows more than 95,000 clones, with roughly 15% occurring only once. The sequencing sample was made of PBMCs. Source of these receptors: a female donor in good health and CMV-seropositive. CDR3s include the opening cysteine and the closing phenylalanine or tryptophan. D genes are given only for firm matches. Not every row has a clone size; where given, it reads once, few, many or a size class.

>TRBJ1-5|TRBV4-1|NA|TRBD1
TGCGCCAGCAGCTACCAGGACAGGGCAGATCAGCCCCAGCATTTT
CASSYQDRADQPQHF
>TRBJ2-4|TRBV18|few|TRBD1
TGTGCCAGCTCAGCTGACAGGGGACACAACATTCAGTACTTC
CASSADRGHNIQYF
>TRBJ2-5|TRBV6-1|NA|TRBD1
TGTGCCAGCAGGGACAGGGGTCAAGAGACCCAGTACTTC
CASRDRGQETQYF
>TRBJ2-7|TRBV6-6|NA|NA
TGTGCCAGCAGTTATATGAGCACAGGGACCGAGCAGTACTTC
CASSYMSTGTEQYF
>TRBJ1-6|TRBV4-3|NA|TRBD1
TGCGCCAGCAGCCGTTACAGGGGTGGCACTTCACCCCTCCACTTT
CASSRYRGGTSPLHF
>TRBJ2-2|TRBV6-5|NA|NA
TGTGCCAGCAGTCCCGGACACGCGAACACCGGGGAGCTGTTTTTT
CASSPGHANTGELFF
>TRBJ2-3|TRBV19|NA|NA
TGTGCCAGTAGTAGGGGGCCCAAGACAGTAACAGATACGCAGTATTTT
CASSRGPKTVTDTQYF
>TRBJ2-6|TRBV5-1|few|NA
TGCGCCAGCAGCATCCAGGACTCTGGGGCCAACGTCCTGACTTTC
CASSIQDSGANVLTF
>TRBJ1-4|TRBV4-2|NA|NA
TGTGCCAGCAGCCAAGCCCCGGGCGGGGAAGAAAAACTGTTTTTT
CASSQAPGGEEKLFF
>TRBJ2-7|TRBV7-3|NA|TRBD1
TGTGCCAGCAGCTTAGACAGGGACAGGGCACAGTACTTC
CASSLDRDRAQYF
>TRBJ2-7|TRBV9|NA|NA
TGTGCCAGCAGCGTCTCGATCCCGAGCTACGAGCAGTACTTC
CASSVSIPSYEQYF
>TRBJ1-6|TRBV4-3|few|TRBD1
TGCGCCAGCACCAAGACAGGGATTTATAATTCACCCCTCCACTTT
CASTKTGIYNSPLHF
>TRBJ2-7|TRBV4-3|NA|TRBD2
TGCACCAGCAGCCAGGGGCCGGTAGCGGGAGGTGCCTCCTACGAGCAGTACTTC
CTSSQGPVAGGASYEQYF
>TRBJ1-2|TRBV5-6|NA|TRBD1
TGTGCCAGCAGCTTACCGGGACAGGGATATGGCTACACCTTC
CASSLPGQGYGYTF
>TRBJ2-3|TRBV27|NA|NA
TGTGCCAGCAATAAATACGCAGTGGGGGGAGATACGCAGTATTTT
CASNKYAVGGDTQYF
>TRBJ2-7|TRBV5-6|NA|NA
TGTGCCAGCAGCTCTATTGACGAGCAGTACTTC
CASSSIDEQYF
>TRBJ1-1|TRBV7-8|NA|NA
TGTGCCAGCAGGGGGGGGGCCTACACTGAAGCTTTCTTT
CASRGGAYTEAFF
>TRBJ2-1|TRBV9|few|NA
TGTGCCAGCAGCGTCGGGCGGGGAAGCTACAATGAGCAGTTCTTC
CASSVGRGSYNEQFF
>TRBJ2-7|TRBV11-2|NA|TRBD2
TGTGCCAGCAGCCGCTCCAGCGGGACCGAGCAGTACTTC
CASSRSSGTEQYF
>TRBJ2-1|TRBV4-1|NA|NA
TGCGCCAGCAGCATACGGGTTTCCTCACAAGGGGATGAGCAGTTCTTC
CASSIRVSSQGDEQFF
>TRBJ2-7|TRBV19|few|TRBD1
TGTGCCAGTAGCCCCGGGACAGCCTACGAGCAGTACTTC
CASSPGTAYEQYF
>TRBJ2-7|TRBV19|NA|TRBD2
TGTGCCAGTAGTGTGACTAGCGGGGAGGCCCCCTACGAGCAGTACTTC
CASSVTSGEAPYEQYF
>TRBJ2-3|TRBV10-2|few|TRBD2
TGCGCCAGCAGTGTTCTAGCGGGGGGTGGAAACACAGATACGCAGTATTTT
CASSVLAGGGNTDTQYF
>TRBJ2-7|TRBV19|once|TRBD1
TGTGCCAGTAGTCCCGTCCGAACAGGGGCCTACGAGCAGTACTTC
CASSPVRTGAYEQYF
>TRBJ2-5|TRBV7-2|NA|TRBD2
TGTGCCAGCAGTTATCAGGCCGGGACTAGCTCAGAGACCCAGTACTTC
CASSYQAGTSSETQYF
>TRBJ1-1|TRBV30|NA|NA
TGTGCCTGGAGTGTCACGACAGATAACACTGAAGCTTTCTTT
CAWSVTTDNTEAFF
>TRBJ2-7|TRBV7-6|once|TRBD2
TGTGCCAGCCAGAGACTAGCGGGAGAGTACGAGCAGTACTTC
CASQRLAGEYEQYF
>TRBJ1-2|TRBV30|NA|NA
TGTGCCTGGAGCCTTCCTGGGGAGGGGGGAAATGGCTACACCTTC
CAWSLPGEGGNGYTF
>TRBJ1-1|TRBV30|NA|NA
TGTGCCTGGAGTGTACAGTCCCCCGGGAACACTGAAGCTTTCTTT
CAWSVQSPGNTEAFF
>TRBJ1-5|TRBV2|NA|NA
TGTGCCAGCAGTGAGTCCGGGGATAGCAATCAGCCCCAGCATTTT
CASSESGDSNQPQHF
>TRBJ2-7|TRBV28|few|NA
TGTGCCAGCAGGGGGCCAACTTCTTACGAGCAGTACTTC
CASRGPTSYEQYF
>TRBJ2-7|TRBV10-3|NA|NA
TGTGCCATCAGTGATCCACCGAGGCGGGGAAGCTACGAGCAGTACTTC
CAISDPPRRGSYEQYF
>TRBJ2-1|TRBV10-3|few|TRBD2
TGTGCCATCAGGCCGGGACTAGCTCCATACAATGAGCAGTTCTTC
CAIRPGLAPYNEQFF
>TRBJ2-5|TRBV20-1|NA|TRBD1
TGCAGTGCTTCGACAGGGGCTACCCAGTACTTC
CSASTGATQYF
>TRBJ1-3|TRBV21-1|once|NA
TGTGCCAGCAGCACCTCTCGTGCTTCTACTGGAAACACCATATATTTT
CASSTSRASTGNTIYF
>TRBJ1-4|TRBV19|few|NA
TGTGCCAGTAGTATGGACACCAATAATGAAAAACTGTTTTTT
CASSMDTNNEKLFF
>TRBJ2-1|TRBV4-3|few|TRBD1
TGCGCCAGCAGCCAAGATTGGGACAGTAGCTACAATGAGCAGTTCTTC
CASSQDWDSSYNEQFF
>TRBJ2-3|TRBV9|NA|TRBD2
TGTGCCAGCAGCGCTCGAACTAGCGCCCTAACTGCAGATACGCAGTATTTT
CASSARTSALTADTQYF
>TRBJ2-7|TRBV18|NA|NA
TGTGCCAGCTCCGGCCCGGGACAAGCCTACGAGCAGTACTTC
CASSGPGQAYEQYF
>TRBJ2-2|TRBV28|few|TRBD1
TGTGCCAGCAGTCAAAGACAGGGGTTCGCCGGGGAGCTGTTTTTT
CASSQRQGFAGELFF
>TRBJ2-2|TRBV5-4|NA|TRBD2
TGTGCCGGCTCTGCGGCTAGCGGGGGCCCCGGGGAGCTGTTTTTT
CAGSAASGGPGELFF
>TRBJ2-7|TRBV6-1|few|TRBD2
TGTGCCAGCAGTGAAGGGAGGACTAGCGGGAGTCTGTTCGACGAGCAGTACTTC
CASSEGRTSGSLFDEQYF
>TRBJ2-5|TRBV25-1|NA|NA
TGTGCCAGCAGTGAATTAGGCCGCGGAGGGGAGCGGAAAGAGACCCAGTACTTC
CASSELGRGGERKETQYF
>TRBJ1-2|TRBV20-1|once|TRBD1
TGCAGTGCTATTACAGGGGAGGGCTACACCTTC
CSAITGEGYTF
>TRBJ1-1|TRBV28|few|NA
TGTGCCAGCAGTTTGACTCAGGGGCCTGAAGCTTTCTTT
CASSLTQGPEAFF
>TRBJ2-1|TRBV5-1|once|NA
TGCGCCAGCAGCTTTCGCTCGACAGTTTCCTACAATGAGCAGTTCTTC
CASSFRSTVSYNEQFF
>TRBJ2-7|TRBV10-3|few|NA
TGTGCCATCAGTGAGGGGACTGAATACGAGCAGTACTTC
CAISEGTEYEQYF
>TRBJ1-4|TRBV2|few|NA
TGTGCCAGCAGTGAAGGGACAGAGAAAGAAAAACTGTTTTTT
CASSEGTEKEKLFF
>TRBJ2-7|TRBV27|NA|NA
TGTGCCAGCAGTCAGCCGGGACTCGGAAGATACGAGCAGTACTTC
CASSQPGLGRYEQYF
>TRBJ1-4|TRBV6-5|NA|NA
TGTGCCAGCAGTTACCGGGGGGGGTTAGAAAAACTGTTTTTT
CASSYRGGLEKLFF
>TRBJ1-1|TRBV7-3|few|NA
TGTGCCAGCAGCTTAGACATGCGCACTGAAGCTTTCTTT
CASSLDMRTEAFF
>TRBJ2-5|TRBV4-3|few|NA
TGCGCCAGCAGCCAGGGCATGGGTGGAAAACAAGAGACCCAGTACTTC
CASSQGMGGKQETQYF
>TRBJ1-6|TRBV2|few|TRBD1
TGTGCCAGCAGGGACAGGGGATCCTATAATTCACCCCTCCACTTT
CASRDRGSYNSPLHF
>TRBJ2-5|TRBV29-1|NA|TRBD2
TGCAGCGTTGATTTTAGCGGGGACCTCCGAGAGACCCAGTACTTC
CSVDFSGDLRETQYF
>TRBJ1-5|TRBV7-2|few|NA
TGTGCCAGCAGCTTGGGAGACTCTAATCAGCCCCAGCATTTT
CASSLGDSNQPQHF